Following are 13 T cell receptor beta chains from one sample sequenced in a study of T cells in Graves' hyperthyroidism and ophthalmopathy. The investigators amplified TCR beta CDR3 regions from RNA transcripts. Carried out on the TCR CDR3, a first-round RT-PCR used the HTBI primer set. TCRdb independently ran MiXCR on the multiplex PCR reads; one entry per CDR3 protein. The repertoire holds about 710,000 distinct CDR3 sequences, with over 15% as singletons. Material for sequencing was blood. Every receptor here comes from a man between 18 and 35 years old with Graves' hyperthyroidism.

This clonotype was recorded a few times. The chain combines TRBV20-1 with TRBJ1-1; D not resolved. The ends were cut back, 6 bases at V and 7 bases at J, with 15 bases in the middle. Per germline, CDR1 DFQATT and CDR2 SNEGSKA (reference sequence). The CDR3 is made up of 12 amino acids. As DNA, the CDR3 is TGCAGTGCCCCTAAGGACCGCCTTGAAGCTTTCTTT. It encodes CSAPKDRLEAFF.

This clonotype appeared a few times. The rearrangement joins TRBV10-2 to TRBJ2-7; 9 bases are a match to TRBD1. The ends lost 4 bases at V and 2 bases at J; junction bases unmatched: 6. The CDR3 has 15 residues. CDR1 is WSHSY, CDR2 SAAADI, per germline. Here the CDR3 reads CASSAMTGGPYEQYF. For the CDR3, the DNA is TGCGCCAGCAGTGCAATGACAGGGGGACCCTACGAGCAGTACTTC.

The chain couples TRBV6-1 to TRBJ2-5, with D maybe TRBD2 (5 bases). The CDR3 totals 13 residues. V was clipped by 6 bases and J by 3 bases, with 11 bases between them. Germline V CDR1 and CDR2: MNHNS, SASEGT. The CDR3 DNA is TGTGCCAGCAGATTGAAGCGGAAAGAGACCCAGTACTTC. This sequence encodes CASRLKRKETQYF.

V gene TRBV5-5 combines with J gene TRBJ2-4, with D possibly matching TRBD2 (6 bases). V lost 0 bases to trimming and J lost 3 bases, with 13 bases between them. The CDR3 runs to 16 residues. From germline, CDR1 is SGHKS and CDR2 YYEKEE (reference sequence). In nucleotides, the CDR3 is TGTGCCAGCAGCTTGGTGGGGGGAGGAGGCAAAAACATTCAGTACTTC. Amino acids: CASSLVGGGGKNIQYF.

This clonotype was found many times. This chain joins TRBV6-2 or TRBV6-3 and TRBJ2-5; TRBD2 matches 7 bases. Germline V gene sequence: CDR1 MNHEY, CDR2 SVGEGT. CDR3 length: 16 amino acids. V shed 0 bases and J 1 base; nucleotides not matched to a gene: 5. DNA for the CDR3: TGTGCCAGCAGTTACTCGACGGGAGGCCTCCAAGAGACCCAGTACTTC. It codes for CASSYSTGGLQETQYF.

This clonotype was detected ten times or more. This chain uses TRBV12-3 or TRBV12-4 with TRBJ1-2; D not certain. The CDR3 has 15 amino acids. Between the trimmed V and J ends, which lost 6 bases and 4 bases, there was a span of 18 bases. CDR3 sequence (DNA): TGTGCCAGCAGCCCAAGGGAGGACCGACCCTATGGCTACACCTTC. Translating gives CASSPREDRPYGYTF.

The table lists this clonotype with many counts. J is TRBJ1-1 and V is TRBV12-3 or TRBV12-4; 7 bases fit TRBD1. CDR3 length equals 15 residues. V was pared by 6 bases and J by 4 bases, with 11 bases of the junction left unmatched. The CDR3 here is CASRGQKPPFTEAFF. CDR3 bases: TGTGCCAGCAGGGGACAGAAGCCTCCCTTCACTGAAGCTTTCTTT.

A few counts support this clonotype. This chain connects TRBV5-4 to TRBJ2-7; weak D call: TRBD2 (6 bases). The length of the CDR3 is 14 residues. Germline lookup yields CDR1 SGHNT and CDR2 YYREEE (reference sequence). V was shortened by 2 bases and J by 2 bases, with 11 bases between the two germline ends. CDR3 DNA sequence: TGTGCCAGCAGCTTCGGGACTCATCCCTACGAGCAGTACTTC. Its translation: CASSFGTHPYEQYF.

This clonotype was counted at least ten times. This chain links TRBV28 with TRBJ2-5, with D unclear. Between the trimmed V and J ends, which lost 1 base and 2 bases, there was a span of 5 bases. CDR1 is MDHEN, CDR2 SYDVKM, per germline. This CDR3 has 13 residues. The CDR3 loop is CASSLLYQETQYF. CDR3 in DNA: TGTGCCAGCAGTTTATTGTATCAAGAGACCCAGTACTTC.

The sample holds many counts of this clonotype. The CDR3 sequence is CASSKLAGAETQYF. CDR3 nucleotides: TGTGCCAGCAGCAAACTAGCGGGAGCAGAGACCCAGTACTTC. The chain carries TRBV11-3 and TRBJ2-5; TRBD2 aligns across 11 bases. V was pared by 5 bases and J by 4 bases, with 3 bases of the junction left unmatched. This CDR3 comprises 14 residues. Looked up from germline, CDR1 is SGHNT and CDR2 is YENEEA.

This clonotype was seen repeatedly, ten times or more. The V call is TRBV28, the J call TRBJ2-2; 8 nucleotides align to TRBD2. The V gene's germline CDR1 is MDHEN and CDR2 SYDVKM. CDR3 length: 16 amino acids. The trim removed 2 bases at V and 6 bases at J, leaving 8 bases unmatched. CDR3 sequence reads: CASSLAGGPGAGELFF. Written as DNA, the CDR3 is TGTGCCAGCAGTTTAGCGGGAGGCCCTGGGGCCGGGGAGCTGTTTTTT.

This clonotype was counted many times. The V call is TRBV12-3 or TRBV12-4, the J call TRBJ2-7; 9 positions match TRBD1. CDR3 size: 14 residues. The V and J ends lost 5 bases and 3 bases, in that order; junction bases with no gene match: 5. DNA of the CDR3: TGTGCCAGCAGTCGACAGGGGGGGAGCTACGAGCAGTACTTC. It encodes CASSRQGGSYEQYF.

The chain uses TRBV6-1 and TRBJ2-3, with D perhaps being TRBD1 or TRBD2 (6 bases each). The V gene's germline CDR1 is MNHNS and CDR2 SASEGT. The V end was cut by 6 bases, the J end by 4 bases, with 17 bases between. The CDR3 runs 15 residues. CDR3 nucleotides: TGTGCCAGCAGACCGCCGGGGGCGAGGTCAGATACGCAGTATTTT. Translation gives CASRPPGARSDTQYF.